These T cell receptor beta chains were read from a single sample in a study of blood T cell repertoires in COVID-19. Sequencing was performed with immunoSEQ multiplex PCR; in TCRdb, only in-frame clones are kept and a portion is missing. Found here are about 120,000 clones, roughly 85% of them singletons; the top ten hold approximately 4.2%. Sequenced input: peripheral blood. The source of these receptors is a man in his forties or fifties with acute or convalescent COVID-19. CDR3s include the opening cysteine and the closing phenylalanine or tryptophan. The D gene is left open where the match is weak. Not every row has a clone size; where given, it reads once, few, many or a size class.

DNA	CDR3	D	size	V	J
TGCAGCGTTGAGGTTACAGGGACCTCCTACGAGCAGTACTTC	CSVEVTGTSYEQYF	.	.	TRBV29-1	TRBJ2-7
TGTGCCAGCAGCTTAAAACCGGGAGGGACTGAAGCTTTCTTT	CASSLKPGGTEAFF	.	.	TRBV7-2	TRBJ1-1
TGTGCCAGTACCACGGTACAGGGCTCCCTCCACTTT	CASTTVQGSLHF	.	.	TRBV19	TRBJ1-6
TGTGCCAGCAGCATAGAGTACGGTGTTCAGCCCCAGCATTTT	CASSIEYGVQPQHF	.	.	TRBV5-5	TRBJ1-5
TGTGCCAGCAGCTTAGCGGTGACAGCTACCTATGGCTACACCTTC	CASSLAVTATYGYTF	.	.	TRBV7-9	TRBJ1-2
TGCAGTGCTAGTGGGCAGGGGGGTCATGGCTACACCTTC	CSASGQGGHGYTF	TRBD1	.	TRBV20-1	TRBJ1-2
TGTGCCAGCAGCTCAGGGACAGGCGGCAAGGGGAATACGCAGTATTTT	CASSSGTGGKGNTQYF	TRBD1	.	TRBV5-6	TRBJ2-3
TGTGCCAGCAGCTTGAGAGGACAGGGCCATCAGCCCCAGCATTTT	CASSLRGQGHQPQHF	TRBD1	.	TRBV5-6	TRBJ1-5
TGTGCCAGCAGCTTGGGCGGGAGCTCCTACGAGCAGTACTTC	CASSLGGSSYEQYF	TRBD2	.	TRBV13	TRBJ2-7
TGTGCCAGCAGTTATTATAGCGGGAGTCAGGATGAGCAGTTCTTC	CASSYYSGSQDEQFF	TRBD2	.	TRBV6-6	TRBJ2-1
TGTGCCAGCAGCCCTACCATGAACACTGAAGCTTTCTTT	CASSPTMNTEAFF	.	.	TRBV7-9	TRBJ1-1
TGTGCCAGCAGGACACAGGGCCTGCTGGGCTACACCTTC	CASRTQGLLGYTF	.	.	TRBV2	TRBJ1-2
TGTGCCAGCAGGTCTAGCGGGGGCTTTTGGGGTGAGCAGTTCTTC	CASRSSGGFWGEQFF	TRBD2	.	TRBV7-9	TRBJ2-1
TGTGCCAGCAGCCGCAGCGGGGGGTACAATGAGCAGTTCTTC	CASSRSGGYNEQFF	TRBD2	.	TRBV11-2	TRBJ2-1
TGCAGTGCTAGTCGGGGGAACAATCAGCCCCAGCATTTT	CSASRGNNQPQHF	.	.	TRBV20-1	TRBJ1-5
TGTGCCAGCAGTACCTCGGGCAGGGGGCAAGGCTACACCTTC	CASSTSGRGQGYTF	TRBD1	.	TRBV6-2/TRBV6-3	TRBJ1-2
TGTGCCAGCAGCACCACCGGGACTGCCGATTCACCCCTCCACTTT	CASSTTGTADSPLHF	.	.	TRBV7-2	TRBJ1-6
TGTGCCAGCAGGGGACAAACTAGCAATCAGCCCCAGCATTTT	CASRGQTSNQPQHF	.	.	TRBV6-5	TRBJ1-5
TGTGCCAGCACCCGGGACAACAACTATGGCTACACCTTC	CASTRDNNYGYTF	.	.	TRBV6-5	TRBJ1-2
TGTGCCAGCAGTTACTTTCGGCAGGCTCCCAACGAGCAGTACTTC	CASSYFRQAPNEQYF	.	.	TRBV6-2/TRBV6-3	TRBJ2-7
TGTGCCACCCGCCCCGGGGTGAACACTGAAGCTTTCTTT	CATRPGVNTEAFF	.	few	TRBV19	TRBJ1-1
TGTGCCAGCAGTCTAACAGGGGGGGCGTTGATTTATGAGCAGTACTTC	CASSLTGGALIYEQYF	.	.	TRBV27	TRBJ2-7
TGTGCCAGCAGTGATACAGGGGAAACAGATACGCAGTATTTT	CASSDTGETDTQYF	TRBD1	.	TRBV2	TRBJ2-3
TGTGCCAGCAGTTATTCCAGGGGGCTCGGTACGCAGTATTTT	CASSYSRGLGTQYF	TRBD1	.	TRBV6-5	TRBJ2-3
TGTGCCTGGAAACCGAGCCGGGAGAGGGAAAAACTGTTTTTT	CAWKPSREREKLFF	.	.	TRBV30	TRBJ1-4
TGTGCCTGGAACGGTTTTGTAGAGGGTACGCAGTATTTT	CAWNGFVEGTQYF	.	.	TRBV30	TRBJ2-3
TGTGCCAGTAGTGAACAGGGGAACACTGAAGCTTTCTTT	CASSEQGNTEAFF	.	.	TRBV19	TRBJ1-1
TGTGCCAGTAGTATAGATGATGGACAGGACAGTGAAGCTTTCTTT	CASSIDDGQDSEAFF	TRBD1	.	TRBV19	TRBJ1-1
TGCGCCAGCAGCTTGGGGCGGGAACTGGGCGAGCAGTACTTC	CASSLGRELGEQYF	.	.	TRBV5-1	TRBJ2-7
TGCGCCAGCAGCTTCCGCGGGGGGGTCAGAGATACGCAGTATTTT	CASSFRGGVRDTQYF	TRBD2	.	TRBV5-1	TRBJ2-3
TGTGCCAGCAGCTTGGGACTAGCGGGCTACAATGAGCAGTTCTTC	CASSLGLAGYNEQFF	TRBD2	.	TRBV5-4	TRBJ2-1
TGTGCCAGCAGCCCGGGACTAGCGATGAAACAAGAGACCCAGTACTTC	CASSPGLAMKQETQYF	TRBD2	.	TRBV5-8	TRBJ2-5
TGTGCCACCAGTGCCGAGACAGATTCCTATGGCTACACCTTC	CATSAETDSYGYTF	.	.	TRBV24-1	TRBJ1-2
TGTGCCAGCAGTTATTCCGCGGACACTGAAGCTTTCTTT	CASSYSADTEAFF	.	.	TRBV6-5	TRBJ1-1
TGTGCCAGCAGCTTAGGCAGGGCCCGAGGAAACACCATATATTTT	CASSLGRARGNTIYF	.	.	TRBV7-9	TRBJ1-3
TGTGCCAGCAGTTTAACCTACAGGGGTGCTGGGGCCAACGTCCTGACTTTC	CASSLTYRGAGANVLTF	TRBD1	.	TRBV27	TRBJ2-6
TGTGCCAGCAGCGTAGGGTCCAGGGGCTACGAGCAGTACTTC	CASSVGSRGYEQYF	.	.	TRBV9	TRBJ2-7
TGTGCCAGCTCACCACTACAGGGGGCTGAAGCTTTCTTT	CASSPLQGAEAFF	TRBD1	.	TRBV18	TRBJ1-1
TGTGCCAGCTGGACAGGGCGAAACGAGCAGTACTTC	CASWTGRNEQYF	TRBD1	.	TRBV5-6	TRBJ2-7
TGTGCCAGCAGTTCCGGGTCCCCCTCGCGGGAGCAGTACTTC	CASSSGSPSREQYF	.	.	TRBV6-6	TRBJ2-7
TGTGCCAGCAGCCGTCTTAGCGGGGGCCGAAATGAGCAGTTCTTC	CASSRLSGGRNEQFF	TRBD2	.	TRBV7-9	TRBJ2-1
TGTGCCAGCAGCTCCAGGGGGAGTCAGCCCCAGCATTTT	CASSSRGSQPQHF	TRBD1	.	TRBV12-3/TRBV12-4	TRBJ1-5
TGCGCCAGCAGCTCGGGACAATATAATCAGCCCCAGCATTTT	CASSSGQYNQPQHF	.	.	TRBV5-1	TRBJ1-5
TGTGCCAGCAGGCGGACAGGGAGCTCCTATAATTCACCCCTCCACTTT	CASRRTGSSYNSPLHF	TRBD1	few	TRBV11-2	TRBJ1-6
TGCAGCGGGTGGGACACAGGGAAAGGCAATGAGCAGTTCTTC	CSGWDTGKGNEQFF	.	.	TRBV29-1	TRBJ2-1
TGTGCCAGTAGTGAGGGACAGGGTCGTCAGCCCCAGCATTTT	CASSEGQGRQPQHF	TRBD1	few	TRBV19	TRBJ1-5
TGTGCCAGCAGTGTAGCGGGAGAGGGCAGTGAGCAGTTCTTC	CASSVAGEGSEQFF	TRBD2	.	TRBV2	TRBJ2-1
TGTGCCAGCAGCCCCCCTGCAGGGGTGTTAGGCTACACCTTC	CASSPPAGVLGYTF	.	.	TRBV6-5	TRBJ1-2
TGTGCCAGCAGCTTAGGGGACAGAAATTCACCCCTCCACTTT	CASSLGDRNSPLHF	TRBD1	.	TRBV7-8	TRBJ1-6
TGTGCCTGGGGAGGGGGCAATAATTCACCCCTCCACTTT	CAWGGGNNSPLHF	TRBD1	.	TRBV30	TRBJ1-6